This T cell receptor beta chain was documented in a study of shared clonotypes between healthy human individuals. Naive CD8 cells were CD45RO-negative, positively selected for CCR7, excluding terminally differentiated effector memory CD45RA+ cells. Study-wide points: Only blood was sampled; tissue repertoires likely differ. Clonotypes which were not shared had lower generation probabilities than clonotypes that all four donors shared. Naive subsets, compared against memory subsets, generally had larger estimated richness values.

The CDR3 consists of 14 residues. Germline CDR1 is SGHRS and CDR2 is YFSETQ. Deletions cut 5 bases from V and 1 base from J, with 9 bases between. Every immunoSEQ plate was one replicate of a subset's evenly spread DNA. TCRdb's copy holds only in-frame clones and misses some; the assay was immunoSEQ multiplex PCR. The sample records 1.5 million to 2.5 million clones, about 95% being singletons. A word on this clone: The antigen is unknown.

The sample consisted of naive CD8+ T cells sorted from blood. The sequence was collected from a man between 18 and 35 years old in good health. The chain combines TRBV5-1 with TRBJ2-2, with D possibly TRBD1 on 6 matching bases. This CDR3 is CASRWGQNTGELFF. The DNA of the CDR3 is TGCGCCAGCAGGTGGGGGCAGAACACCGGGGAGCTGTTTTTT.